These 25 T cell receptor beta chains share one sample of origin, sequenced in a study of cytomegalovirus exposure and HLA in healthy donors. PCR was performed using 60 Vbeta and 13 Jbeta primers. The table came from immunoSEQ multiplex PCR; TCRdb's copy has only in-frame clones and leaves some out. Altogether 150,000 or so clones are present, 82% being singletons, with the ten largest covering approximately 6%. Material: PBMCs. The receptors come from a man in his thirties or forties in good health and CMV-seropositive.

On this clone itself: The sample contains more than one DNA sequence encoding this CDR3. In DNA form, the CDR3 reads TGTGCCAGTATCGACCGGGACAGATACATGAACACTGAAGCTTTCTTT. This encodes CASIDRDRYMNTEAFF. V gene TRBV19 combines with J gene TRBJ1-1; TRBD1 matches at 7 bases. J was trimmed by 0 bases and V by 7 bases; bases with no gene match: 11. Germline CDR1 and CDR2: LNHDA and SQIVND (reference sequence). The CDR3 sequence is 16 residues long.

The chain is built from TRBV7-9 and TRBJ2-1, with TRBD2 identical over 9 bases. CDR1 is SEHNR, CDR2 FQNEAQ, per germline (reference sequence). CDR3 size: 15 residues. The V gene end was trimmed by 5 bases and the J gene end by 3 bases; junction bases not matched to a gene: 5. The CDR3: CASSPWREGYNEQFF. Written as DNA, the CDR3 is TGTGCCAGCAGCCCCTGGCGGGAGGGCTACAATGAGCAGTTCTTC. Full variable domain (missing parts from reference TRBV7-9 and TRBJ2-1): DTGVSQNPRHKITKRGQNVTFRCDPISEHNRLYWYRQTLGQGPEFLTYFQNEAQLEKSRLLSDRFSAERPKGSFSTLEIQRTEQGDSAMYLCASSPWREGYNEQFFGPGTRLTVL.

The table lists this clone with a count of one. This rearrangement joins TRBV29-1 to TRBJ1-2; D is ambiguous. V was pared by 3 bases and J by 2 bases, with 10 bases between. Germline V gives CDR1 SQVTM, CDR2 ANQGSEA. This CDR3 has 13 residues. CDR3 coding DNA: TGCAGCGTTGAGGGCAGACCCAACTATGGCTACACCTTC. Its protein is CSVEGRPNYGYTF. Full variable domain (rest looked up from reference TRBV29-1 and TRBJ1-2): SAVISQKPSRDICQRGTSLTIQCQVDSQVTMMFWYRQQPGQSLTLIATANQGSEATYESGFVIDKFPISRPNLTFSTLTVSNMSPEDSSIYLCSVEGRPNYGYTFGSGTRLTVV.

There are a few counts of this clone. The chain has TRBV4-3 and TRBJ1-5, with D unclear. V was cut by 0 bases and J by 3 bases, with 12 bases left in between. The length of the CDR3 is 16 residues. Germline V gene data show CDR1 as LGHNA and CDR2 as YSLEER. The CDR3 loop is CASSQDNGGSNQPQHF. CDR3 coding DNA: TGCGCCAGCAGCCAAGATAACGGAGGATCCAATCAGCCCCAGCATTTT.

The V gene is TRBV2, the J gene TRBJ2-3; 8 bases line up with TRBD1. Trimming took 11 bases from V and 2 from J; bases not matched to a gene: 9. CDR3 size: 14 residues. Per the germline V gene, CDR1 is SNHLY and CDR2 is FYNNEI. The CDR3 DNA reads as TGTGCCGCCCATCGGACAGGGATCACAGATACGCAGTATTTT. Protein: CAAHRTGITDTQYF. Supplemented by reference TRBV2 and TRBJ2-3, the full variable domain reads EPEVTQTPSHQVTQMGQEVILRCVPISNHLYFYWYRQILGQKVEFLVSFYNNEISEKSEIFDDQFSVERPDGSNFTLKIRSTKLEDSAMYFCAAHRTGITDTQYFGPGTRLTVL.

The CDR3 here is CASSEAGQSSYEQYF. As DNA, the CDR3 is TGTGCCAGCAGTGAAGCGGGACAGAGCTCCTACGAGCAGTACTTC. The J gene is TRBJ2-7, the V gene TRBV2; 7 nucleotides agree with TRBD1. Germline-derived CDR1 and CDR2 are SNHLY and FYNNEI. The CDR3 length is 15 residues. V lost 0 bases, J lost 0 bases, and 2 bases stayed unmatched.

The chain carries TRBV6-6 and TRBJ2-3, with D unclear. The CDR3 sequence is 15 residues long. Germline assignment: CDR1 MNHNY and CDR2 SVGAGI (reference sequence). Trimming cost V 0 bases and J 3 bases, with 10 bases left between them. The CDR3 loop reads CASSYSKSGTDTQYF. In DNA, the CDR3 is TGTGCCAGCAGTTACTCGAAGTCCGGGACAGATACGCAGTATTTT.

A note on this clone: Sequence at one end of the junction differs from germline and may be a read error. Within the sample, other DNA sequences also encode this same CDR3. The chain is built from TRBV7-9 and TRBJ1-5; tentative D call: TRBD1 (5 bases). The CDR3 sequence is 15 residues long. From germline, CDR1 is SEHNR and CDR2 FQNEAQ (reference sequence). The CDR3 loop reads CASSLGSGSNQPQHF. CDR3 DNA: TGTGCCAGCAGCTTAGGCTCAGGGTCTAATCAGCCCCAACATTTT. Complete variable domain (other parts from reference TRBV7-9 and TRBJ1-5): DTGVSQNPRHKITKRGQNVTFRCDPISEHNRLYWYRQTLGQGPEFLTYFQNEAQLEKSRLLSDRFSAERPKGSFSTLEIQRTEQGDSAMYLCASSLGSGSNQPQHFGDGTRLSIL.

V and J are TRBV28 and TRBJ1-2; perhaps TRBD1 as D (6 bases). Germline V gene sequence: CDR1 MDHEN, CDR2 SYDVKM. The CDR3 extends over 15 amino acids. V lost 7 bases to trimming and J lost 5 bases, with 20 bases between them. This CDR3 reads CASTLDRRSWYGYTF. The CDR3 DNA reads as TGTGCCAGCACCTTGGACAGACGTTCTTGGTATGGCTACACCTTC.

The CDR3 sequence is CASRAGATYEQYF. The CDR3 nucleotides read TGTGCCAGCAGGGCGGGGGCCACCTACGAGCAGTACTTC. This chain uses TRBV11-2 with TRBJ2-7, with a tentative D call TRBD2 (7 bases). V dropped 6 bases and J dropped 2 bases, with 11 bases sitting between them. The CDR3 runs to 13 residues. Per germline, CDR1 SGHAT and CDR2 FQNNGV.

The chain employs TRBV28 and TRBJ1-2; 8 positions agree with TRBD1. J gave up 0 bases and V 2 bases, and 5 bases lay outside the gene matches. CDR1 and CDR2 (germline): MDHEN, SYDVKM. CDR3 length: 16 residues. CDR3 nucleotide sequence: TGTGCCAGCAGTTTACCAGGGGGCATAGCTAACTATGGCTACACCTTC. Its protein is CASSLPGGIANYGYTF.

The chain carries TRBV15 and TRBJ2-1; a possible D gene is TRBD2 (5 bases). CDR1 and CDR2 (germline): LNHNV, YYDKDF (reference sequence). V was clipped by 4 bases and J by 0 bases, with 10 bases between them. CDR3 size: 15 residues. CDR3 nucleotide sequence: TGTGCCACCAGCATCTCGGGGAGCTCCTACAATGAGCAGTTCTTC. Amino acid sequence: CATSISGSSYNEQFF.

The J gene is TRBJ2-5, the V gene TRBV5-1, with 8 positions matching TRBD1. The J call is uncertain, as TRBJ2-7 better fits the DNA end. CDR1 and CDR2 (germline): SGHRS, YFSETQ. The CDR3 totals 16 residues. CDR3 amino acids: CASSFDRGQLGYEQYF. The CDR3 DNA follows: TGCGCCAGCAGCTTTGACAGGGGTCAACTAGGGTACGAGCAGTACTTC.

The rearrangement uses TRBV28 and TRBJ2-2; the D gene is possibly TRBD1 (5 bases). The CDR3 sequence is 14 residues long. Germline values: CDR1 MDHEN, CDR2 SYDVKM. Trimming removed 4 bases from V and 1 base from J, with 7 bases in between. This CDR3 reads CASSSDRNTGELFF. CDR3 nucleotide sequence: TGTGCCAGCAGTTCCGACAGGAACACCGGGGAGCTGTTTTTT.

J is TRBJ2-7 and V is TRBV10-3; D might be TRBD2 (7 bases). Germline CDR1 reads ENHRY; CDR2 reads SYGVKD. The CDR3 is 13 residues long. The germline V and J ends were trimmed by 9 bases and 5 bases, with 17 bases remaining between them. CDR3 sequence (DNA): TGTGCCATTATGGGGAAAGGGGGGGACGAGCAGTACTTC. Protein: CAIMGKGGDEQYF.

The chain uses TRBV7-9 and TRBJ1-1, with D unclear. Germline V lookup: CDR1 SEHNR, CDR2 FQNEAQ (reference sequence). V gave up 1 base and J gave up 8 bases, with 8 bases separating them. The CDR3 is 12 amino acids. The CDR3 nucleotides read TGTGCCAGCAGCTTAGGCGGCTCCGAAGCTTTCTTT. It is translated as CASSLGGSEAFF.

V and J are TRBV7-9 and TRBJ2-7; D is unclear. There are 13 residues in the CDR3. V was trimmed by 4 bases and J by 6 bases, leaving 13 bases between them. Germline lookup yields CDR1 SEHNR and CDR2 FQNEAQ (reference sequence). As DNA, the CDR3 is TGTGCCAGCAGCTCGGGTAGTACTCCCGAGCAGTACTTC. Protein: CASSSGSTPEQYF.

The CDR3 DNA sequence: TGTGCCAGCACACCGAGGGGGCGCGACTATGGCTACACCTTC. It is translated as CASTPRGRDYGYTF. V is TRBV28 and J is TRBJ1-2, with 7 bases fitting TRBD1. V dropped 7 bases and J dropped 3; count of bases not matched to a gene: 8. The CDR3 contains 14 residues. From germline, CDR1 is MDHEN and CDR2 SYDVKM.

In this sample, this clone turned up a few times. The chain employs TRBV4-1 and TRBJ2-2; a possible D gene is TRBD1 (5 bases). Germline loops: CDR1 MGHRA, CDR2 YSYEKL. V was trimmed by 4 bases and J by 1 base, leaving 13 bases between them. The CDR3 sequence is 16 residues long. The DNA of the CDR3 is TGCGCCAGCAGCCCCACCTTAGACAGGAACACCGGGGAGCTGTTTTTT. Encoded protein: CASSPTLDRNTGELFF.

The V call is TRBV5-5, the J call TRBJ2-1; 10 nucleotides align to TRBD2. Germline CDR1 is SGHKS and CDR2 is YYEKEE (reference sequence). The CDR3 has 17 amino acids. The V gene end was trimmed by 4 bases and the J gene end by 2 bases; junction bases not matched to a gene: 9. The CDR3 DNA is TGTGCCAGCAGCGAGGCGTGGACTAGCGGCACCTACAATGAGCAGTTCTTC. It encodes CASSEAWTSGTYNEQFF.

The CDR3 nucleotides read TGCGCCAGCAGCTTGGTACCAGGCGGGAATGAGCAGTTCTTC. Its protein product is CASSLVPGGNEQFF. This chain connects TRBV5-1 to TRBJ2-1; possible D gene TRBD2, 5 bases. The length of the CDR3 is 14 residues. Germline CDR1 reads SGHRS; CDR2 reads YFSETQ. V lost 0 bases, J lost 7 bases, and 11 bases lay in between.

The sample holds one count of this clone. The rearrangement links TRBV5-1 to TRBJ2-1, with 8 bases lining up with TRBD2. In germline, CDR1 is SGHRS, CDR2 YFSETQ. V trimming: 2 bases; J trimming: 10 bases; junction bases outside the gene matches: 11. The CDR3 spans 15 residues. CDR3 coding DNA: TGCGCCAGCAGCTTCTCACAAGGACTAGCCTCCGAGCAGTTCTTC. Translation: CASSFSQGLASEQFF.

This chain joins TRBV5-6 and TRBJ2-7; 7 nucleotides align to TRBD1. Unmatched junction bases numbered 6, after V lost 5 bases and J lost 7 bases. CDR1 and CDR2 from the germline V gene are SGHDT and YYEEEE. This CDR3 spans 12 amino acids. The DNA for the CDR3 is TGTGCCAGCAGTCGCTCAGGGGGAGAGCAGTACTTC. Translating it yields CASSRSGGEQYF.

This clone was counted between two and nine times. The genes are TRBV4-1 and TRBJ1-4; D is unclear. Trimming pared 5 bases from V and 1 base from J, leaving 8 bases between. The germline gives CDR1 MGHRA, CDR2 YSYEKL. CDR3 length equals 14 residues. The CDR3 region is CASSLQITNEKLFF. CDR3 coding DNA: TGCGCCAGCAGCTTGCAGATAACTAATGAAAAACTGTTTTTT.

The rearrangement joins TRBV7-2 to TRBJ1-5, with D possibly matching TRBD1 (6 bases). The germline V and J ends were trimmed by 5 bases and 0 bases, with 17 bases remaining between them. The CDR3 length is 17 residues. Germline loops: CDR1 SGHTA, CDR2 FQGNSA. The chain's CDR3 is CASSHRPGHYSNQPQHF. Written as DNA, the CDR3 is TGTGCCAGCAGCCACCGACCGGGACACTATAGCAATCAGCCCCAGCATTTT. The variable domain in full, with the rest retrieved from reference TRBV7-2 and TRBJ1-5, is GAGVSQSPSNKVTEKGKDVELRCDPISGHTALYWYRQSLGQGLEFLIYFQGNSAPDKSGLPSDRFSAERTGGSVSTLTIQRTQQEDSAVYLCASSHRPGHYSNQPQHFGDGTRLSIL.